A single sample is the source of the 24 T cell receptor beta chains below, sequenced in a study of blood T cell repertoires in COVID-19. Repertoires were generated with immunoSEQ multiplex PCR, while TCRdb's copy carries only in-frame clones and drops some. The sample has approximately 220,000 clones, 80% to 90% seen once; the top ten hold about 5.3%. Sequencing used PBMCs or T cells enriched from blood (not recorded which). These receptors all come from a woman aged 45-60 years who had been exposed to COVID-19.

The chain uses TRBV5-1 and TRBJ1-4; 7 bases line up with TRBD1. CDR1 is SGHRS, CDR2 YFSETQ, per germline. The CDR3 loop spans 15 amino acids. Trimming at V came to 3 bases and at J to 3 bases, leaving 5 bases not matched to a gene. CDR3 sequence: CASSSTGTSNEKLFF. The CDR3 DNA is TGCGCCAGCAGCTCGACAGGGACCTCTAATGAAAAACTGTTTTTT.

This clone appeared once. The chain employs TRBV7-9 and TRBJ1-1; no reliable D call. The CDR3 is made up of 16 amino acids. Germline V gene sequence: CDR1 SEHNR, CDR2 FQNEAQ (reference sequence). Trimming removed 4 bases from V and 1 base from J, with 16 bases in between. The CDR3 region has the DNA TGTGCCAGCAGCTCCCCCGCGGGGAATGGGAACACTGAAGCTTTCTTT. Translating gives CASSSPAGNGNTEAFF.

This chain connects TRBV5-6 to TRBJ1-1; D may be TRBD1 (6 bases). V was cut by 3 bases and J by 4 bases, with 16 bases left in between. Germline V gene sequence: CDR1 SGHDT, CDR2 YYEEEE. The CDR3 sequence is 15 residues long. This CDR3 reads CASSSQGRGFTEAFF. The CDR3 coding sequence is TGTGCCAGCAGCTCCCAGGGGAGGGGTTTCACTGAAGCTTTCTTT.

The chain carries TRBV5-4 and TRBJ2-3; 9 bases fit TRBD2. Germline CDR1 is SGHNT and CDR2 is YYREEE (reference sequence). J was trimmed by 0 bases and V by 0 bases; bases with no gene match: 5. The CDR3 has 17 residues. DNA for the CDR3: TGTGCCAGCAGCTTGGGGCCTAGCGGGACTAGCACAGATACGCAGTATTTT. Translation gives CASSLGPSGTSTDTQYF.

The rearrangement joins TRBV15 to TRBJ1-3; TRBD1 aligns across 7 bases. CDR3 length equals 16 residues. V shed 1 base and J 3 bases; nucleotides not matched to a gene: 6. Germline loops: CDR1 LNHNV, CDR2 YYDKDF (reference sequence). The CDR3 DNA is TGTGCCACCAGCAGAGGGTCAGGGGGACTTGGAAACACCATATATTTT. It translates to CATSRGSGGLGNTIYF.

The CDR3 here is CASRGDRFGSNQPQHF. CDR3 DNA sequence: TGCGCCAGCAGGGGGGACAGGTTCGGTAGCAATCAGCCCCAGCATTTT. The J gene is TRBJ1-5, the V gene TRBV10-1; 8 bases agree with TRBD1. Germline lookup yields CDR1 WNHNN and CDR2 SYGVQD (reference sequence). With 6 bases clipped from V and 0 bases from J, the junction kept 7 bases outside the gene matches. The CDR3 has 16 residues.

The gene calls are TRBV3-1 (or the pseudogene TRBV3-2) and TRBJ2-2; 8 nucleotides line up with TRBD2. J lost 4 bases, V lost 4 bases, and 8 bases had no gene match. CDR3 size: 16 residues. Germline loops: CDR1 LGHDT, CDR2 YNNKEL (reference sequence). The CDR3 loop reads CASSPWTSTGTGELFF. The DNA of the CDR3 is TGTGCCAGCAGCCCCTGGACTAGCACGGGCACCGGGGAGCTGTTTTTT.

The rearrangement uses TRBV7-2 and TRBJ1-5, with D possibly matching TRBD1 (5 bases). CDR1 is SGHTA and CDR2 is FQGNSA in the germline V gene. Trimming shortened V by 4 bases and J by 2 bases, and 12 bases separated the two germline ends. This CDR3 comprises 15 residues. The CDR3 nucleotides read TGTGCCAGCAGCTCCGACAGTCGGCGCAATCAGCCCCAGCATTTT. Encoded protein: CASSSDSRRNQPQHF.

This clone was counted a single time. This rearrangement joins TRBV6-6 to TRBJ1-1; D unclear. The germline CDR1 and CDR2 sequences are MNHNY and SVGAGI (reference sequence). Trimming took 0 bases from V and 1 from J, leaving 12 bases between them. The CDR3 is 16 amino acids. The DNA for the CDR3 is TGTGCCAGCAGTTACTCACCCTCAGGCCGGAACACTGAAGCTTTCTTT. Its protein product is CASSYSPSGRNTEAFF.

The CDR3 loop is CASSFGRGDYGYTF. The DNA of the CDR3 is TGTGCCAGCAGTTTTGGGAGGGGGGACTATGGCTACACCTTC. The chain carries TRBV27 and TRBJ1-2; maybe TRBD1 (6 bases). V lost 3 bases, J lost 3 bases, and 11 bases lay in between. This CDR3 contains 14 residues. Looked up from germline, CDR1 is MNHEY and CDR2 is SMNVEV (reference sequence).

The gene calls are TRBV9 and TRBJ1-4, with D possibly matching TRBD1 (5 bases). Germline values: CDR1 SGDLS, CDR2 YYNGEE. Trimming shortened V by 0 bases and J by 6 bases, and 15 bases separated the two germline ends. This CDR3 comprises 16 residues. The CDR3 coding sequence is TGTGCCAGCAGCGTAGCTCTGGGGCAGGGTGATGAAAAACTGTTTTTT. As protein: CASSVALGQGDEKLFF.

V usage is TRBV9 and J usage is TRBJ2-3, with 8 positions matching TRBD1. CDR1 SGDLS and CDR2 YYNGEE come from the germline V gene. This CDR3 contains 14 residues. V shed 3 bases and J 6 bases; nucleotides not matched to a gene: 6. CDR3: CASSAGQGWDTQYF. CDR3 bases: TGTGCCAGCAGCGCCGGACAGGGATGGGATACGCAGTATTTT.

The V gene is TRBV18, the J gene TRBJ1-1; tentative D call: TRBD1 (6 bases). The V end lost 4 bases, the J end lost 1 base, and 16 bases lay between the germline ends. The CDR3 is 16 amino acids. Germline assignment: CDR1 KGHSH and CDR2 LQKENI. CDR3 in DNA: TGTGCCAGCTCACGGTCACTACAGGGCCCGAACACTGAAGCTTTCTTT. Translating gives CASSRSLQGPNTEAFF. Complete variable domain (other parts from reference TRBV18 and TRBJ1-1): NAGVMQNPRHLVRRRGQEARLRCSPMKGHSHVYWYRQLPEEGLKFMVYLQKENIIDESGMPKERFSAEFPKEGPSILRIQQVVRGDSAAYFCASSRSLQGPNTEAFFGQGTRLTVV.

V gene TRBV11-2 combines with J gene TRBJ2-2; weak D call: TRBD1 (7 bases). Germline CDR1 is SGHAT and CDR2 is FQNNGV. With 5 bases removed from V and 7 bases from J, the gap between germline ends came to 17 bases. This CDR3 comprises 15 residues. CDR3 protein: CASSRQGGFNGELFF. The CDR3 DNA reads TGTGCCAGCAGCCGACAGGGAGGTTTCAACGGGGAGCTGTTTTTT.

This rearrangement joins TRBV18 to TRBJ1-5, with TRBD1 as a possible D gene (5 bases). CDR1 is KGHSH and CDR2 is LQKENI in the germline V gene. The length of the CDR3 is 14 residues. Trimming cost V 5 bases and J 7 bases, with 15 bases left between them. The CDR3 DNA is TGTGCCAGCTCAACAGGTCTGGGCACACAGCCCCAGCATTTT. It translates to CASSTGLGTQPQHF.

The chain couples TRBV13 to TRBJ2-7; D is perhaps TRBD2 (7 bases). V lost 5 bases and J lost 3, with 17 bases in between. The CDR3 sequence is 15 residues long. Germline CDR1 reads PRHDT; CDR2 reads FYEKMQ (reference sequence). DNA for the CDR3: TGTGCCAGCAGCCCTTCGGGGGGCAATCTCTACGAGCAGTACTTC. The encoded protein is CASSPSGGNLYEQYF.

The CDR3 nucleotides read TGCGCCAGCAGCCCTGTATCCCGCTACAATGAGCAGTTCTTC. Translation gives CASSPVSRYNEQFF. The chain links TRBV4-1 to TRBJ2-1; the D is unclear. Looked up from germline, CDR1 is MGHRA and CDR2 is YSYEKL. V was pared by 4 bases and J by 3 bases, with 10 bases between. The CDR3 has 14 residues.

This clone was found a few times. The chain combines TRBV10-3 with TRBJ1-2, with TRBD1 matching 7 bases. This CDR3 contains 14 residues. Germline CDR1 is ENHRY and CDR2 is SYGVKD. Germline trimming cut 5 bases from V and 5 bases from J; bases unmatched to any gene: 8. The chain's CDR3 is CAISFGTEGYGYTF. Written as DNA, the CDR3 is TGTGCCATCAGTTTTGGGACAGAAGGGTATGGCTACACCTTC.

This clone was observed a single time. The chain uses TRBV11-3 and TRBJ2-2, with 8 bases matching TRBD1. The CDR3 is made up of 16 amino acids. Germline V gene sequence: CDR1 SGHNT, CDR2 YENEEA. The V and J ends lost 3 bases and 5 bases, in that order; junction bases with no gene match: 8. The CDR3 nucleotides read TGTGCCAGCAGCTTTACGACAGGGGTATTTACCGGGGAGCTGTTTTTT. It codes for CASSFTTGVFTGELFF.

The V call is TRBV2, the J call TRBJ2-3; 13 bases map to TRBD2. Germline-derived CDR1 and CDR2 are SNHLY and FYNNEI. This CDR3 has 17 residues. Losses at the gene ends were 6 bases for V and 0 bases for J; bases not matched to a gene: 6. The CDR3 loop reads CASRRLAGGVSTDTQYF. As DNA, the CDR3 is TGTGCCAGCAGGAGACTAGCGGGGGGAGTGAGCACAGATACGCAGTATTTT.

This clone came up a few times. The V call is TRBV5-3, the J call TRBJ1-2; D remains ambiguous. TRBV5-3 is flagged as an ORF with uncertain function. The CDR3 sequence is 16 residues long. Trimming took 4 bases from V and 3 from J, leaving 19 bases between them. CDR3 region: CARSLIGLERHYGYTF. CDR3 DNA sequence: TGTGCCAGAAGCCTTATTGGACTTGAAAGACACTATGGCTACACCTTC.

This clone was picked up a small number of times. J is TRBJ2-7 and V is TRBV28; a weak D match, TRBD1 (5 bases). V was trimmed by 4 bases and J by 4 bases, leaving 5 bases between them. There are 11 residues in the CDR3. Germline CDR1 MDHEN, CDR2 SYDVKM. CDR3 in DNA: TGTGCCAGCAGTTCAGGGTACGAGCAGTACTTC. It codes for CASSSGYEQYF.

The rearrangement uses TRBV5-8 and TRBJ1-1; a weak D match, TRBD1 (5 bases). The germline V gene has CDR1 SGHTS and CDR2 YDEGEE. Trimming stripped 2 bases from V and 4 bases from J, with 12 bases between. CDR3 length equals 14 residues. The DNA for the CDR3 is TGTGCCAGCAGCTTATTTTGGGGGGTCACTGAAGCTTTCTTT. Encoded protein: CASSLFWGVTEAFF.

The rearrangement uses TRBV5-5 and TRBJ1-2; 9 nucleotides agree with TRBD1. In germline, CDR1 is SGHKS, CDR2 YYEKEE (reference sequence). CDR3 length: 16 residues. V gave up 3 bases and J gave up 7 bases; unmatched junction bases: 13. CDR3 nucleotides: TGTGCCAGCAGCTACGTCGTGATACAGGGGGCGTCTGGCTACACCTTC. Its translation: CASSYVVIQGASGYTF.